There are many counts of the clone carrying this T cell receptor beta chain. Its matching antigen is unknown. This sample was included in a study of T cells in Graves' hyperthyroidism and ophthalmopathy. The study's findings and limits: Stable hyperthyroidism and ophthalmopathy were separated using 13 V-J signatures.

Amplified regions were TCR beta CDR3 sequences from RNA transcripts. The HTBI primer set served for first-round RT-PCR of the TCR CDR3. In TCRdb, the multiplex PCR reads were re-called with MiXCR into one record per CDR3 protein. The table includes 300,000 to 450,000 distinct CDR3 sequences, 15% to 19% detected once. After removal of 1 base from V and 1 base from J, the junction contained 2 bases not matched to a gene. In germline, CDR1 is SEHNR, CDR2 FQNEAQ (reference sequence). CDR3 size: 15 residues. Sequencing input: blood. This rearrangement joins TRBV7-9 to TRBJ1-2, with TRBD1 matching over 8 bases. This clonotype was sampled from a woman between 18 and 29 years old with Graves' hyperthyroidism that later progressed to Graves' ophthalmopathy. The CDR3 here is CASSLVTGVNYGYTF. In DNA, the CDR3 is TGTGCCAGCAGCTTAGTGACAGGGGTTAACTATGGCTACACCTTC.